This T cell receptor (beta chain) was profiled in a study of shared T cell receptors in the human thymus. The method was immunoSEQ multiplex PCR; TCRdb's version includes in-frame clones alone and lacks a portion of them. The sample has roughly 550,000 clones; around three quarters are singletons. The CDR3 totals 15 residues. Per the germline V gene, CDR1 is SNHLY and CDR2 is FYNNEI. V lost 3 bases, J lost 4 bases, and 16 bases lay in between. These data were also reused for a study on human thymus T cells.

Material for sequencing was thymocytes. The genes are TRBV2 and TRBJ2-7, with D perhaps matching TRBD1 (5 bases). This receptor was identified in a boy less than two years old with a congenital heart defect. As DNA, the CDR3 is TGTGCCAGCAGTGATAGGGGCCAGGGATGGTACGAGCAGTACTTC. Encoded protein: CASSDRGQGWYEQYF. Combining the CDR3 with reference TRBV2 and TRBJ2-7 gives the whole variable domain EPEVTQTPSHQVTQMGQEVILRCVPISNHLYFYWYRQILGQKVEFLVSFYNNEISEKSEIFDDQFSVERPDGSNFTLKIRSTKLEDSAMYFCASSDRGQGWYEQYFGPGTRLTVT.